The 21 T cell receptor beta chains below were found in one sample sequenced in a study of T cells in Graves' hyperthyroidism and ophthalmopathy. TCR beta CDR3 regions were amplified from RNA transcripts. The HTBI primer set drove a first-round RT-PCR of the TCR CDR3. MiXCR was run by TCRdb on the multiplex PCR reads, yielding one entry per CDR3 protein. The data hold roughly 500,000 distinct CDR3 sequences, with about 45% observed a single time. Specimen: peripheral blood or thyroid tissue (not recorded which). The receptor source for this set is an adult woman with Graves' disease, either hyperthyroidism or ophthalmopathy (not recorded which).

This clonotype occurred many times. This chain links TRBV5-1 with TRBJ2-2; possible D gene TRBD1, 6 bases. Germline V gives CDR1 SGHRS, CDR2 YFSETQ. The V end lost 5 bases, the J end lost 0 bases, and 11 bases lay between the germline ends. The CDR3 consists of 15 residues. CDR3 sequence: CASRPRQANTGELFF. The CDR3 region has the DNA TGCGCCAGCAGACCCAGACAGGCGAACACCGGGGAGCTGTTTTTT. Full variable domain (rest looked up from reference TRBV5-1 and TRBJ2-2): KAGVTQTPRYLIKTRGQQVTLSCSPISGHRSVSWYQQTPGQGLQFLFEYFSETQRNKGNFPGRFSGRQFSNSRSEMNVSTLELGDSALYLCASRPRQANTGELFFGEGSRLTVL.

The gene calls are TRBV20-1 and TRBJ2-5; D unclear. Trimming shortened V by 5 bases and J by 1 base, and 14 bases separated the two germline ends. This CDR3 is built from 14 residues. CDR1 and CDR2 from the germline V gene are DFQATT and SNEGSKA (reference sequence). The CDR3 spells CSARKKTLQETQYF. The CDR3 DNA reads TGCAGTGCTCGCAAGAAGACTCTCCAAGAGACCCAGTACTTC.

The chain employs TRBV2 and TRBJ1-1; no definite D call. Trimming shortened V by 4 bases and J by 11 bases, and 17 bases separated the two germline ends. The germline CDR1 and CDR2 sequences are SNHLY and FYNNEI. CDR3 length: 13 amino acids. The CDR3 DNA follows: TGTGCCAGCAGTGGGACTAGCGGTGGATTCGCTTTCTTT. It encodes CASSGTSGGFAFF.

V gene TRBV25-1 combines with J gene TRBJ1-2; no definite D call. The CDR3 has 14 residues. Germline CDR1 and CDR2: MGHDK and SYGVNS. Trimming cost V 5 bases and J 6 bases, with 16 bases left between them. Written as DNA, the CDR3 is TGTGCCAGCAGTTTCGGGCGCGTCTGGCATGGCTACACCTTC. Encoded protein: CASSFGRVWHGYTF.

In this sample, this clonotype turned up a few times. The chain links TRBV11-2 to TRBJ2-7; TRBD2 matches 11 bases. This CDR3 has 14 residues. Trimming cost V 6 bases and J 5 bases; bases outside gene matches: 6. Germline CDR1 SGHAT, CDR2 FQNNGV. Written as DNA, the CDR3 is TGTGCCAGCAGACGCATTAGCGGGAGGGACGAGCAGTACTTC. Amino acids: CASRRISGRDEQYF.

The chain couples TRBV2 to TRBJ2-6; TRBD2 agrees at 7 bases. The V gene's germline CDR1 is SNHLY and CDR2 FYNNEI. The CDR3 runs to 13 residues. V was pared by 6 bases and J by 4 bases, with 0 bases of the junction left unmatched. The CDR3 nucleotides are TGTGCCAGCAGACTAGCGGGGGCCAACGTCCTGACTTTC. It codes for CASRLAGANVLTF. The whole variable domain, filled in from reference TRBV2 and TRBJ2-6, reads EPEVTQTPSHQVTQMGQEVILRCVPISNHLYFYWYRQILGQKVEFLVSFYNNEISEKSEIFDDQFSVERPDGSNFTLKIRSTKLEDSAMYFCASRLAGANVLTFGAGSRLTVL.

Concerning this clonotype itself: A much bigger clone sits one base away, suggesting this may be a read error. The chain is built from TRBV20-1 and TRBJ1-2, with D possibly being TRBD1 (6 bases). Germline loops: CDR1 DFQATT, CDR2 SNEGSKA (reference sequence). The CDR3 loop spans 11 amino acids. CDR3 coding DNA: TGCAGGGCTGGGGGGGCCTATGGCTACACCTTC. Its protein is CRAGGAYGYTF.

The chain recombines TRBV20-1 with TRBJ2-5; 7 bases fit TRBD2. J lost 2 bases, V lost 6 bases, and 9 bases had no gene match. Looked up from germline, CDR1 is DFQATT and CDR2 is SNEGSKA (reference sequence). The CDR3 runs 14 residues. The DNA of the CDR3 is TGCAGTGCCCTAAAGGGAGGGGTACAAGAGACCCAGTACTTC. The encoded protein is CSALKGGVQETQYF.

Many counts were recorded for this clonotype. This chain joins TRBV2 and TRBJ1-4, with TRBD1 as a possible D gene (6 bases). Trimming stripped 7 bases from V and 8 bases from J, with 20 bases between. The length of the CDR3 is 15 residues. The germline V gene encodes CDR1 SNHLY and CDR2 FYNNEI. The DNA of the CDR3 is TGTGCCAGCAAGAGGGGTGGGGGGGCTCAAGAAAAACTGTTTTTT. Amino acids: CASKRGGGAQEKLFF.

J is TRBJ1-5 and V is TRBV15, with D maybe TRBD1 (5 bases). The V gene lost 0 bases and the J gene lost 11 bases, with 17 bases spanning the gap. There are 15 residues in the CDR3. Germline CDR1 and CDR2: LNHNV and YYDKDF (reference sequence). This chain's CDR3 is CATSRDSGAGETQHF. CDR3 DNA sequence: TGTGCCACCAGCAGAGATAGCGGGGCTGGGGAGACCCAGCATTTT. Full variable domain (outside the CDR3, taken from reference TRBV15 and TRBJ1-5): DAMVIQNPRYQVTQFGKPVTLSCSQTLNHNVMYWYQQKSSQAPKLLFHYYDKDFNNEADTPDNFQSRRPNTSFCFLDIRSPGLGDTAMYLCATSRDSGAGETQHFGDGTRLSIL.

The sample holds a few counts of this clonotype. CDR3 nucleotides: TGTGCCAGCAGTGAGGCGGGGTTCCAGGGAAACACCATATATTTT. This sequence encodes CASSEAGFQGNTIYF. The V and J genes are TRBV6-1 and TRBJ1-3; D uncertain. Germline loops: CDR1 MNHNS, CDR2 SASEGT. CDR3 length equals 15 residues. The V gene lost 3 bases and the J gene lost 4 bases, with 13 bases spanning the gap.

This clonotype was seen more than once but under ten times. The chain joins TRBV20-1 to TRBJ2-5; 8 bases match TRBD1. The V gene's germline CDR1 is DFQATT and CDR2 SNEGSKA (reference sequence). Losses at the gene ends were 6 bases for V and 4 bases for J; bases not matched to a gene: 4. This CDR3 has 12 amino acids. This CDR3 is CSARGQGETQYF. CDR3 DNA sequence: TGCAGTGCCAGGGGGCAGGGAGAGACCCAGTACTTC.

The chain carries TRBV19 and TRBJ2-1; D not certain. This CDR3 has 12 residues. Germline V gene lookup returns CDR1 LNHDA and CDR2 SQIVND (reference sequence). The ends were cut back, 7 bases at V and 4 bases at J, with 8 bases in the middle. CDR3 in DNA: TGTGCCAGTACGGCAGAATACAATGAGCAGTTCTTC. It encodes CASTAEYNEQFF.

The chain carries TRBV20-1 and TRBJ2-7; D remains ambiguous. The CDR3 length is 12 residues. V was shortened by 2 bases and J by 1 base, with 6 bases between the two germline ends. Per germline, CDR1 DFQATT and CDR2 SNEGSKA (reference sequence). The CDR3 here is CSARRRSYEQYF. CDR3 nucleotides: TGCAGTGCTAGAAGACGGTCCTACGAGCAGTACTTC.

V usage is TRBV10-2 and J usage is TRBJ2-5; 10 nucleotides match TRBD2. This CDR3 is built from 16 residues. V was clipped by 0 bases and J by 0 bases; unmatched bases: 1. Germline assignment: CDR1 WSHSY and CDR2 SAAADI. In DNA form, the CDR3 reads TGCGCCAGCAGTGAGTCAGGACTAGCGGACCAAGAGACCCAGTACTTC. It is translated as CASSESGLADQETQYF.

In its sample, this clonotype was seen a few times. V and J are TRBV7-6 and TRBJ1-1; no definite D call. V was shortened by 3 bases and J by 1 base, with 15 bases between the two germline ends. This CDR3 is 16 amino acids long. Germline values: CDR1 SGHVS, CDR2 FNYEAQ. The chain's CDR3 is CASSFSLGGGNTEAFF. For the CDR3, the DNA is TGTGCCAGCAGCTTCAGTCTGGGCGGCGGGAACACTGAAGCTTTCTTT.

V gene TRBV10-3 combines with J gene TRBJ1-2; 8 bases are shared with TRBD1. CDR3 length equals 17 residues. The germline CDR1 and CDR2 sequences are ENHRY and SYGVKD. V dropped 5 bases and J dropped 6; count of bases not matched to a gene: 17. The CDR3 nucleotides are TGTGCCATCAGTCGGACAGGGTCGGACACCGGGGACGATGGCTACACCTTC. This codes for CAISRTGSDTGDDGYTF.

This clonotype appeared once. The V and J genes are TRBV15 and TRBJ2-5, with TRBD1 identical over 11 bases. After removal of 4 bases from V and 5 bases from J, the junction contained 6 bases not matched to a gene. CDR1 is LNHNV, CDR2 YYDKDF, per germline (reference sequence). The CDR3 runs 15 residues. This chain's CDR3 is CATSTGTGGVETQYF. The CDR3 DNA follows: TGTGCCACCAGCACCGGGACAGGGGGAGTCGAGACCCAGTACTTC.

The chain has TRBV19 and TRBJ1-2; D possibly corresponds to TRBD1 (6 bases). Deletions cut 3 bases from V and 6 bases from J, with 11 bases between. There are 13 residues in the CDR3. Germline values: CDR1 LNHDA, CDR2 SQIVND (reference sequence). In DNA, the CDR3 is TGTGCCAGTAGTATCCCGGGGGGCGATGGCTACACCTTC. Translated: CASSIPGGDGYTF. Based on the CDR3 plus reference TRBV19 and TRBJ1-2, the full variable domain is DGGITQSPKYLFRKEGQNVTLSCEQNLNHDAMYWYRQDPGQGLRLIYYSQIVNDFQKGDIAEGYSVSREKKESFPLTVTSAQKNPTAFYLCASSIPGGDGYTFGSGTRLTVV.

This chain links TRBV20-1 with TRBJ2-2; possibly TRBD2 for D (6 bases). The CDR3 loop spans 11 amino acids. Germline CDR1 and CDR2: DFQATT and SNEGSKA (reference sequence). The V gene lost 3 bases and the J gene lost 7 bases, with 6 bases spanning the gap. The CDR3 nucleotides read TGCAGTGCTAGGGGGGGCGGGGAGCTGTTTTTT. Translated: CSARGGGELFF.

This clonotype was observed at least ten times. V gene TRBV29-1 combines with J gene TRBJ1-3; D remains unclear. V lost 4 bases, J lost 0 bases, and 10 bases lay in between. The CDR3 sequence is 14 residues long. CDR1 is SQVTM and CDR2 is ANQGSEA in the germline V gene. The DNA for the CDR3 is TGCAGCGTTGGACAATCGAGCTCTGGAAACACCATATATTTT. It yields the protein CSVGQSSSGNTIYF.